The 8 T cell receptor beta chains given below trace back to one sample, sequenced in a study of response to subunit inactivated influenza vaccine. TCRdb passed the RT-PCR reads through MiXCR, listing each CDR3 protein once. The sample contains over 650,000 distinct CDR3 sequences, around 18% of which appear only once. The specimen comprised PBMCs from blood, sampled less than 6 days after vaccination. Source of these receptors: a man in his fifties or sixties who received an inactivated influenza vaccine.

The rearrangement links TRBV6-5 to TRBJ1-2; the D gene is possibly TRBD1 (5 bases). The CDR3 contains 13 residues. Per the germline V gene, CDR1 is MNHEY and CDR2 is SVGAGI. The germline V and J ends were trimmed by 3 bases and 5 bases, with 10 bases remaining between them. CDR3 DNA sequence: TGTGCCAGCAGTTATGGACACCTTTATGGCTACACCTTC. It translates to CASSYGHLYGYTF.

This clonotype has more than one count but fewer than ten. The CDR3 sequence: CASSQELFSRRVSRYEQYF. The DNA for the CDR3 is TGTGCCAGCAGCCAAGAGCTCTTTTCAAGACGGGTTAGTAGGTACGAGCAGTACTTC. V and J are TRBV4-2 and TRBJ2-7; D call uncertain. The CDR3 consists of 19 residues. CDR1 and CDR2 from the germline V gene are LGHNA and YNFKEQ. Trimming cost V 0 bases and J 4 bases, with 25 bases left between them.

This clonotype was detected only once. The DNA for the CDR3 is TGCGCCAGCAGCAAGGACAGGTCTGGAAACACCATATATTTT. This sequence encodes CASSKDRSGNTIYF. This rearrangement joins TRBV5-1 to TRBJ1-3; TRBD1 agrees at 7 bases. Losses at the gene ends were 4 bases for V and 1 base for J; bases not matched to a gene: 2. The CDR3 consists of 14 residues. In germline, CDR1 is SGHRS, CDR2 YFSETQ.

CDR3 sequence (DNA): TGCAGTGCTAGGGGACCAAACTACGAGCAGTACTTC. This encodes CSARGPNYEQYF. The chain is built from TRBV20-1 and TRBJ2-7; either TRBD1 or TRBD2 may supply D (5 bases each). The germline V and J ends were trimmed by 3 bases and 3 bases, with 9 bases remaining between them. Germline V gene sequence: CDR1 DFQATT, CDR2 SNEGSKA (reference sequence). CDR3 length equals 12 residues.

Only a few counts were recorded for this clonotype. The chain employs TRBV5-1 and TRBJ2-3; D possibly corresponds to TRBD1 (6 bases). The germline CDR1 and CDR2 sequences are SGHRS and YFSETQ. V was cut by 4 bases and J by 0 bases, with 12 bases left in between. The CDR3 has 15 amino acids. Here the CDR3 reads CASSNRDKSTDTQYF. The CDR3 DNA is TGCGCCAGCAGCAACCGGGACAAGAGCACAGATACGCAGTATTTT.

The chain carries TRBV20-1 and TRBJ2-5, with TRBD1 matching 8 bases. This CDR3 has 12 amino acids. V lost 5 bases, J lost 5 bases, and 4 bases stayed unmatched. CDR1 is DFQATT and CDR2 is SNEGSKA in the germline V gene (reference sequence). The DNA for the CDR3 is TGCAGTGCTCTCAGGGGGCTGGAGACCCAGTACTTC. This sequence encodes CSALRGLETQYF.

The gene calls are TRBV24-1 and TRBJ2-1, with D hard to call. Germline CDR1 reads KGHDR; CDR2 reads SFDVKD. Deletions cut 3 bases from V and 7 bases from J, with 15 bases between. The CDR3 contains 15 residues. CDR3 region: CATSDRQAGLNEQFF. CDR3 coding DNA: TGTGCCACCAGTGATCGGCAAGCTGGATTGAATGAGCAGTTCTTC.

A remark on this clonotype: Compared with germline, one end of the junction differs, possibly owing to a read error. CDR3 in amino acids: CASSPGLARNGQFF. The DNA of the CDR3 is TGTGCCAGCAGCCCGGGACTAGCGCGTAATGGGCAGTTCTTC. This chain links TRBV5-6 with TRBJ2-1, with 10 bases lining up with TRBD2. Germline loops: CDR1 SGHDT, CDR2 YYEEEE. This CDR3 is 14 amino acids long.